This paragraph reports one T cell receptor (beta chain). The authors' processing: Reference gene primers were amplified, and this amplification served to estimate nucleated cell counts. Repertoires were generated with immunoSEQ multiplex PCR, while TCRdb's copy carries only in-frame clones and drops some. The V and J calls and clone size come from that table; D and trimming were worked out from the DNA. This sample carries around 100,000 clones, approximately 80% of them seen once, and the ten largest clones take 31%. The data derive from a study of blood T cell repertoires in COVID-19. Study context: The United States, Italy and Spain provided the acute and convalescent COVID-19 samples. The analysed material was cDNA or gDNA that came from T cells, B-cell-depleted T cells, or PBMCs.

Germline values: CDR1 GTSNPN, CDR2 SVGIG (reference sequence). The CDR3 consists of 13 residues. After removal of 7 bases from V and 4 bases from J, the junction contained 8 bases not matched to a gene. Input material: peripheral blood. The source is a man between 65 and 79 years old with active or convalescent COVID-19. This rearrangement joins TRBV30 to TRBJ1-2; 8 bases fit TRBD1. The CDR3, as DNA: TGTGCCTCGCCCGTAGGGACAGGCTATGGCTACACCTTC. Protein sequence: CASPVGTGYGYTF. The complete variable domain, with remaining parts taken from reference TRBV30 and TRBJ1-2, reads SQTIHQWPATLVQPVGSPLSLECTVEGTSNPNLYWYRQAAGRGLQLLFYSVGIGQISSEVPQNLSASRPQDRQFILSSKKLLLSDSGFYLCASPVGTGYGYTFGSGTRLTVV.